This entry concerns a single T cell receptor (beta chain). From germline, CDR1 is SGHDT and CDR2 YYEEEE. V shed 4 bases and J shed 6 bases, with 24 bases lying between them. The CDR3 totals 17 residues. The data belong to a study of CD8+CD57+ T cells in acquired aplastic anemia. All patients picked for sequencing had shown, by flow cytometry, an expansion of CD8+CD57+ cells. Severe acquired aplastic anemia was the diagnosis recorded for all patients. It was genomic DNA that served as the template for profiling TCR beta VDJ and CDR3. TCRdb processed the reads anew with MiXCR; each CDR3 protein has one entry. This repertoire shows about 150,000 distinct CDR3 sequences, about 48% found once; its top ten account for under 35%.

This receptor was identified in a human donor with aplastic anemia. The chain is built from TRBV5-6 and TRBJ2-3; D possibly matches TRBD1 or TRBD2 (5 bases each). Specimen: sorted CD4+, CD8+, or CD8+CD57+ T cells (not recorded which) from PBMCs. In DNA, the CDR3 is TGTGCCAGCAGCCCCATACACGGGGCAGGTTTCGGGGATACGCAGTATTTT. Its protein product is CASSPIHGAGFGDTQYF.